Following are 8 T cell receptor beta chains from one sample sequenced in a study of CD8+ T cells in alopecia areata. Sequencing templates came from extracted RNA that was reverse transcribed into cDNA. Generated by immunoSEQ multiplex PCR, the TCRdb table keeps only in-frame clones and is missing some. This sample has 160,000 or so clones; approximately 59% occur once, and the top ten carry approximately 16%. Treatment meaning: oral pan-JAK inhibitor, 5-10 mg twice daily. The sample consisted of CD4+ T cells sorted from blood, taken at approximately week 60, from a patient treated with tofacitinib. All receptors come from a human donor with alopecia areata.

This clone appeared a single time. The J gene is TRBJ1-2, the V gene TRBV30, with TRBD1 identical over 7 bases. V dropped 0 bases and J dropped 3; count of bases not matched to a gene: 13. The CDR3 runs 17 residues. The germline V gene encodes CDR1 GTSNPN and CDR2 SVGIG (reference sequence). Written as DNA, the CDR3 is TGTGCCTGGAGTGTAGAGACAGGGTGGCTCACTGACTATGGCTACACCTTC. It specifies CAWSVETGWLTDYGYTF.

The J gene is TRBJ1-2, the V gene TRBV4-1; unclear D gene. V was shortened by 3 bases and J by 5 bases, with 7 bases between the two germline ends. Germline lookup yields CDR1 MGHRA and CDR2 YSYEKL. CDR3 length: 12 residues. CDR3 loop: CASSHRSYGYTF. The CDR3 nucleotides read TGCGCCAGCAGCCACAGAAGTTATGGCTACACCTTC.

The CDR3 coding sequence is TGCGCGCTCCTCAGGGTCACTGAAGCTTTCTTT. Encoded protein: CALLRVTEAFF. This chain uses TRBV29-1 with TRBJ1-1, with D possibly matching TRBD1 (5 bases). The germline V gene encodes CDR1 SQVTM and CDR2 ANQGSEA. CDR3 length equals 11 residues.

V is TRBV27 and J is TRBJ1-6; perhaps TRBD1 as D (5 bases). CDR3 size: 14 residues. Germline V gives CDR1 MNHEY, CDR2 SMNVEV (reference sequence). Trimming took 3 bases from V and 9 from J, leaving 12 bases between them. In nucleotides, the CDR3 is TGTGCCAGCAGTTTGGCAGGGCCAATTTCACCCCTCCACTTT. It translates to CASSLAGPISPLHF.

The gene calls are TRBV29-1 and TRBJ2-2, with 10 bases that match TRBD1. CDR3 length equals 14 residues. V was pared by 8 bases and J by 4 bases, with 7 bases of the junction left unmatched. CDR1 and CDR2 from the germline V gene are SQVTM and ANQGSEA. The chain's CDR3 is CSSSGTGATGELFF. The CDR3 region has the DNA TGCAGCTCTTCCGGGACAGGGGCCACCGGGGAGCTGTTTTTT.

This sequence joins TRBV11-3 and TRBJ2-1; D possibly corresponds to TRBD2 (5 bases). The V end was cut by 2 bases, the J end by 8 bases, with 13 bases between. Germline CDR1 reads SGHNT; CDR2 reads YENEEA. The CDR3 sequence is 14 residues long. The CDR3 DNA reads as TGTGCCAGCAGCTTATATGAGAGGGTTGATGAGCAGTTCTTC. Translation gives CASSLYERVDEQFF.

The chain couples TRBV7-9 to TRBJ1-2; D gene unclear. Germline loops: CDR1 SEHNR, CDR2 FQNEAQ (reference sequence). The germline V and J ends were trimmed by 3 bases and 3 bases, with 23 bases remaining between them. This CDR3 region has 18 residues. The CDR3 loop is CASSFLNPRTKGDYGYTF. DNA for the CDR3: TGTGCCAGCAGCTTCCTCAACCCTCGAACCAAAGGTGACTATGGCTACACCTTC.

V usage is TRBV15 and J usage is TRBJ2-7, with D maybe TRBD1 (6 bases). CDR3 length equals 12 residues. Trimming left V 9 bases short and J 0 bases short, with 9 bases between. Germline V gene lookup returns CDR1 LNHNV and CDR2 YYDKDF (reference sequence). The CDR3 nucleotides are TGTGCCACTCGGGACAACTCCTACGAGCAGTACTTC. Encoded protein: CATRDNSYEQYF.